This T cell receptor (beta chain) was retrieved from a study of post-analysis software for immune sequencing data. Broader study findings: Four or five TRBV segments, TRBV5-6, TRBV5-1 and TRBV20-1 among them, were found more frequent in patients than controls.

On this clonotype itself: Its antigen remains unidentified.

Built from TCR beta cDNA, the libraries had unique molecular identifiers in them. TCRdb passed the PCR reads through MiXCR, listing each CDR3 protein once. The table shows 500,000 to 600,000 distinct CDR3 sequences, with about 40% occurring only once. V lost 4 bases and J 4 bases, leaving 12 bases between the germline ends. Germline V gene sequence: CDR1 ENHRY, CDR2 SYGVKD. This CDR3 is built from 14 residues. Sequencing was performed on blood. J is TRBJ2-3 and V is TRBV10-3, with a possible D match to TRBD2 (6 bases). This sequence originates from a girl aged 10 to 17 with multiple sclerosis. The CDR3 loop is CAISGREVADTQYF. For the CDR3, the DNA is TGTGCCATCAGTGGAAGGGAGGTGGCAGATACGCAGTATTTT.